The present T cell receptor beta chain was sequenced within a study of T cell repertoires in cytomegalovirus infection. The CDR3 length is 14 residues. The J segment lost 3 bases and the V segment lost 1 base, leaving 2 bases of the junction unmatched. Germline CDR1 MGHDK, CDR2 SYGVNS. This clonotype was observed a handful of times. TCRdb re-called the reads through MiXCR, storing one row per CDR3 protein. The sample lists roughly 500,000 distinct CDR3 sequences, 11% occurring once. The source material was PBMCs. The chain has TRBV25-1 and TRBJ1-2; TRBD1 matches at 7 bases. The clonotype was recovered from a human donor in good health (CMV status not recorded). Some clones in this sample may be carry-over from other donors' samples. The CDR3 is CASSESGTDYGYTF. Here the CDR3 DNA reads TGTGCCAGCAGTGAATCCGGGACAGACTATGGCTACACCTTC.